This T cell receptor beta chain was profiled in a study of cytomegalovirus exposure and HLA in healthy donors. The wider study: Sequencing of around 200 million T cells in an earlier analysis found about 120 million unique TCR beta sequences. Overall study results and limits: Most TCR beta V segments were productive about 90% or about 30% of the time in an earlier analysis. In a later analysis, the majority of CMV-associated beta chains seemingly showed HLA restriction. Later genetic work tied a missense DCLRE1C variant to beta-chain V and J trimming.

The junction had 13 bases not matched to a gene; V was cut back by 3 bases and J by 4 bases. Germline V gene data show CDR1 as SGDLS and CDR2 as YYNGEE. This CDR3 region has 17 residues. Worth noting for this clone: Its antigen is unidentified.

Primers included in the PCR were 60 Vbeta and 13 Jbeta primers. The table came from immunoSEQ multiplex PCR; TCRdb's copy has only in-frame clones and leaves some out. This sample carries approximately 100,000 clones, about 70% of them seen once, and the ten largest clones take about 2%. Sequencing was performed on PBMCs. This TCR was sampled from a human donor in good health. This rearrangement joins TRBV9 to TRBJ1-3; the match to TRBD1 covers 7 bases. The CDR3 spells CASSASAQTGLGNTIYF. CDR3 nucleotides: TGTGCCAGCAGCGCCTCGGCCCAGACAGGGTTGGGAAACACCATATATTTT.